The 6 T cell receptor beta chains below come from one sample, sequenced in a study of blood T cell repertoires in COVID-19. Using immunoSEQ multiplex PCR, the repertoire was profiled, and TCRdb retains in-frame clones only, with some absent. The sample includes 140,000 or so clones, about four fifths of them seen just once. The sample taken for sequencing was peripheral blood. These receptors originate from a human donor in a cohort sampled during active COVID-19.

The chain couples TRBV28 to TRBJ1-2; maybe TRBD1 (6 bases). Per the germline V gene, CDR1 is MDHEN and CDR2 is SYDVKM. The CDR3 sequence is 11 residues long. The V end was cut by 8 bases, the J end by 4 bases, with 8 bases between. The CDR3 loop reads CASGRGYGYTF. The CDR3 DNA is TGTGCCAGCGGCAGGGGCTATGGCTACACCTTC.

The V gene is TRBV3-1 (or the pseudogene TRBV3-2), the J gene TRBJ1-2; D is ambiguous. The CDR3 spans 16 residues. Trimming removed 0 bases at V and 4 bases at J, with 15 bases between. The germline V gene has CDR1 LGHDT and CDR2 YNNKEL (reference sequence). In DNA, the CDR3 is TGTGCCAGCAGCCAAGAGGGAGGTCTTCGCATCTATGGCTACACCTTC. Amino acid sequence: CASSQEGGLRIYGYTF.

The rearrangement uses TRBV9 and TRBJ2-2; D uncertain. The CDR3 has 14 residues. V shed 3 bases and J shed 6 bases, with 12 bases lying between them. Germline-derived CDR1 and CDR2 are SGDLS and YYNGEE. CDR3 residues: CASSEFYYAGELFF. The CDR3 DNA sequence: TGTGCCAGCAGCGAATTCTATTATGCCGGGGAGCTGTTTTTT.

Only one count was recorded for this clone. V gene TRBV28 combines with J gene TRBJ1-4, with TRBD1 as a possible D gene (5 bases). CDR3 size: 15 residues. Trimming removed 3 bases from V and 4 bases from J, with 12 bases in between. In germline, CDR1 is MDHEN, CDR2 SYDVKM. The CDR3 DNA reads as TGTGCCAGCAGTTTCGGGGGTAAATATAATGAAAAACTGTTTTTT. The encoded protein is CASSFGGKYNEKLFF. Complete variable domain (other parts from reference TRBV28 and TRBJ1-4): DVKVTQSSRYLVKRTGEKVFLECVQDMDHENMFWYRQDPGLGLRLIYFSYDVKMKEKGDIPEGYSVSREKKERFSLILESASTNQTSMYLCASSFGGKYNEKLFFGSGTQLSVL.

The genes are TRBV6-5 and TRBJ2-3; no clear D gene. This CDR3 spans 15 amino acids. Germline CDR1 is MNHEY and CDR2 is SVGAGI. Trimming cost V 7 bases and J 1 base, with 15 bases left between them. CDR3 nucleotide sequence: TGTGCCAGCATCCTTAGCCTGCTCGGCACAGATACGCAGTATTTT. Encoded protein: CASILSLLGTDTQYF.

The CDR3 here is CASSGGDLYNSPLHF. CDR3 nucleotide sequence: TGTGCCAGTAGTGGGGGGGACCTCTATAATTCACCCCTCCACTTT. The chain couples TRBV19 to TRBJ1-6, with D tentatively TRBD1 (5 bases). This CDR3 is 15 amino acids long. Trimming stripped 5 bases from V and 3 bases from J, with 11 bases between. CDR1 and CDR2 (germline): LNHDA, SQIVND (reference sequence).